This T cell receptor (beta chain) was sequenced in a study of identical twins. This clonotype came up a few times. Germline CDR1 reads KGHSH; CDR2 reads LQKENI. With 2 bases removed from V and 5 bases from J, the gap between germline ends came to 10 bases. This CDR3 has 14 residues. TCRdb reanalysed the 5' RACE reads using MiXCR and keeps one entry per CDR3 protein. The profile shows 430,000 or so distinct CDR3 sequences, around 24% of them singletons. The same sample was also studied in work on T cells expressing NK-cell markers.

This chain uses TRBV18 with TRBJ2-1; possible D gene TRBD2, 6 bases. This receptor was identified in a woman between 18 and 29 years old in good health. Input material: CD4+ T cells sorted from blood. CDR3 sequence (DNA): TGTGCCAGCTCACCAACCGCGGGAAACAATGAGCAGTTCTTC. Protein sequence: CASSPTAGNNEQFF. The entire variable domain, with the rest obtained from reference TRBV18 and TRBJ2-1, is as follows: NAGVMQNPRHLVRRRGQEARLRCSPMKGHSHVYWYRQLPEEGLKFMVYLQKENIIDESGMPKERFSAEFPKEGPSILRIQQVVRGDSAAYFCASSPTAGNNEQFFGPGTRLTVL.